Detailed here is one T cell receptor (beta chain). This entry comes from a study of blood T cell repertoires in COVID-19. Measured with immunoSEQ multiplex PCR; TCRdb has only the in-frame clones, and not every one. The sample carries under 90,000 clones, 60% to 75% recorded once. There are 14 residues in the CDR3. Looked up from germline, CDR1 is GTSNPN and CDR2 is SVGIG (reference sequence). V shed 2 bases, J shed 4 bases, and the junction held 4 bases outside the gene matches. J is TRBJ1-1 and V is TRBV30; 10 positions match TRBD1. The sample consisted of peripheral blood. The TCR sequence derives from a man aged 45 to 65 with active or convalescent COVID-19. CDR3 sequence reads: CAWSLDRGRTEAFF. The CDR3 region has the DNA TGTGCCTGGAGTCTAGACAGGGGGCGCACTGAAGCTTTCTTT.